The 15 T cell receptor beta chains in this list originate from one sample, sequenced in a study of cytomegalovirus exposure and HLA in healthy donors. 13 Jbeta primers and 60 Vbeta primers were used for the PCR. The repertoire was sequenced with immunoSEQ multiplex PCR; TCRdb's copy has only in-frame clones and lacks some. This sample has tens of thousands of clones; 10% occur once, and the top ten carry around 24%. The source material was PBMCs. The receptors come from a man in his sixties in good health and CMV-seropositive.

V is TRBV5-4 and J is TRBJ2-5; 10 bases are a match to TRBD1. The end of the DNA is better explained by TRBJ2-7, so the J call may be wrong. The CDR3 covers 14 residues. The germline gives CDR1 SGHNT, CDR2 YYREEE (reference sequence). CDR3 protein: CASSPWTGGYEQYF. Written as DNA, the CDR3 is TGTGCCAGCAGCCCATGGACAGGGGGCTACGAGCAGTACTTC.

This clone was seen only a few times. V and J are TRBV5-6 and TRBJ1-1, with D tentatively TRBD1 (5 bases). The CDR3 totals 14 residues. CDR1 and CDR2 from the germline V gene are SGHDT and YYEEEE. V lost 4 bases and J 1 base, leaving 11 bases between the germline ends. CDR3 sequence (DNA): TGTGCCAGCAGCCTGGGGGGAGGGAACACTGAAGCTTTCTTT. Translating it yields CASSLGGGNTEAFF.

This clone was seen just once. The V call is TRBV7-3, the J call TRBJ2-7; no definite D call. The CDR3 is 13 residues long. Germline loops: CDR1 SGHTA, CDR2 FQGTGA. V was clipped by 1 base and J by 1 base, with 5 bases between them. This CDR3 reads CASSLSSSYEQYF. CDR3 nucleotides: TGTGCCAGCAGCTTAAGTAGTTCCTACGAGCAGTACTTC.

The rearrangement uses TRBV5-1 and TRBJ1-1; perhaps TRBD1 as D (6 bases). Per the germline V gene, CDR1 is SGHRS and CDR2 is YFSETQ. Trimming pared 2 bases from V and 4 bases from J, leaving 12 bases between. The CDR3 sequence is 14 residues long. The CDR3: CASSFTGPGTEAFF. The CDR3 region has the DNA TGCGCCAGCAGCTTCACAGGGCCCGGCACTGAAGCTTTCTTT.

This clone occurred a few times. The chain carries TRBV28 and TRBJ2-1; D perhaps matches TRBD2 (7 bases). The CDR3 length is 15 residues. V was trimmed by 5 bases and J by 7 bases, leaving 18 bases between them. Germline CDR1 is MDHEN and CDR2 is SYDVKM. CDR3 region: CASSPASGGRNEQFF. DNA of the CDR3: TGTGCCAGCAGTCCAGCATCGGGGGGCCGGAATGAGCAGTTCTTC.

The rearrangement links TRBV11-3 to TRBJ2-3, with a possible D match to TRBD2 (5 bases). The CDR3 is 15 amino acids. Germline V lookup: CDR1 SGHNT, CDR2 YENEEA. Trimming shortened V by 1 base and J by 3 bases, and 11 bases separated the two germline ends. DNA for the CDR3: TGTGCCAGCAGCTTAGGGGCCAGCGGTACAGATACGCAGTATTTT. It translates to CASSLGASGTDTQYF. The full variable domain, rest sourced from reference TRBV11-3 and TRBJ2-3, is EAGVVQSPRYKIIEKKQPVAFWCNPISGHNTLYWYLQNLGQGPELLIRYENEEAVDDSQLPKDRFSAERLKGVDSTLKIQPAELGDSAVYLCASSLGASGTDTQYFGPGTRLTVL.

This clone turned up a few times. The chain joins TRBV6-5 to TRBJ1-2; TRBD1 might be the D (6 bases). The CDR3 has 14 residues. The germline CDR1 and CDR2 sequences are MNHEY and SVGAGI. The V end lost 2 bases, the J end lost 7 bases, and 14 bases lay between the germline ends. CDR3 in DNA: TGTGCCAGCAGTTACGGGGGCAGGGCTGCTGGCTACACCTTC. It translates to CASSYGGRAAGYTF.

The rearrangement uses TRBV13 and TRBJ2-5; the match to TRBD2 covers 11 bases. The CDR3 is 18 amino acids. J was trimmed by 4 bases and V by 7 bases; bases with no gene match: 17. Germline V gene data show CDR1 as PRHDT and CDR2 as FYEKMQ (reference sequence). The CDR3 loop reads CASILRGTSGGGGETQYF. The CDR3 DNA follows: TGTGCCAGCATCCTCCGGGGGACTAGCGGAGGAGGGGGAGAGACCCAGTACTTC.

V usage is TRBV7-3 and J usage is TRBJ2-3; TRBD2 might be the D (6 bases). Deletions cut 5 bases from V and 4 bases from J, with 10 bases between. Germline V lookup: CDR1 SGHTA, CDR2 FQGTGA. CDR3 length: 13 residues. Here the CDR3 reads CASSTGGPDTQYF. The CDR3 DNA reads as TGTGCCAGCAGCACCGGGGGTCCAGATACGCAGTATTTT.

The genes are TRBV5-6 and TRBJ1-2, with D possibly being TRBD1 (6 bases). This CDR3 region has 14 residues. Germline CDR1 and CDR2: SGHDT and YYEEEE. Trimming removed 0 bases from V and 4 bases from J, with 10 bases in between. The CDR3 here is CASSLDRDGYGYTF. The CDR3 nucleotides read TGTGCCAGCAGCTTGGACAGGGATGGCTATGGCTACACCTTC.

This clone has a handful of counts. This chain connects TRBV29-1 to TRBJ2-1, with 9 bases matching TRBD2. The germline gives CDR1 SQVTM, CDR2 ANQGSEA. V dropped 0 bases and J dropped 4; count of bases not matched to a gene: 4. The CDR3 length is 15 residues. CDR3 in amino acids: CSVEDASGVYNEQFF. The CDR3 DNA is TGCAGCGTTGAAGACGCTAGCGGGGTATACAATGAGCAGTTCTTC.

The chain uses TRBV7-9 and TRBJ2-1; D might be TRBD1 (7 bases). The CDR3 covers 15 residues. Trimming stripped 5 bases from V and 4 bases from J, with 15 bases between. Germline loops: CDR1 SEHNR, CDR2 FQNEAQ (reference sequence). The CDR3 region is CASSRGQEGYNEQFF. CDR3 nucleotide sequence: TGTGCCAGCAGCAGAGGACAGGAGGGATACAATGAGCAGTTCTTC.

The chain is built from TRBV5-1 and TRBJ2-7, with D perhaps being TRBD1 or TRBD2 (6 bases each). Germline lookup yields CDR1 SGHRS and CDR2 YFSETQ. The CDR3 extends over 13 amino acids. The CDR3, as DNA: TGCGCCAGCAGTTTGGGAGGAGGGGGCGAGCAGTACGTC. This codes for CASSLGGGGEQYV.

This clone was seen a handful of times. CDR3 loop: CASSGHGTSESTDTQYF. CDR3 in DNA: TGTGCCAGCAGCGGGCACGGGACTAGCGAAAGCACAGATACGCAGTATTTT. The genes are TRBV7-3 and TRBJ2-3, with TRBD2 identical over 10 bases. Germline lookup yields CDR1 SGHTA and CDR2 FQGTGA. The CDR3 is made up of 17 amino acids. The trim removed 5 bases at V and 0 bases at J, leaving 8 bases unmatched.

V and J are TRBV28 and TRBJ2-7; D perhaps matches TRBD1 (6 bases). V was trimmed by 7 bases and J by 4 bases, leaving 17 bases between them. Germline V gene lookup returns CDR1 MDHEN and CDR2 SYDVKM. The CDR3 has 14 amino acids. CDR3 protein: CASTYSGTLYEQYF. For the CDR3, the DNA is TGTGCCAGCACGTATTCCGGGACATTATACGAGCAGTACTTC.